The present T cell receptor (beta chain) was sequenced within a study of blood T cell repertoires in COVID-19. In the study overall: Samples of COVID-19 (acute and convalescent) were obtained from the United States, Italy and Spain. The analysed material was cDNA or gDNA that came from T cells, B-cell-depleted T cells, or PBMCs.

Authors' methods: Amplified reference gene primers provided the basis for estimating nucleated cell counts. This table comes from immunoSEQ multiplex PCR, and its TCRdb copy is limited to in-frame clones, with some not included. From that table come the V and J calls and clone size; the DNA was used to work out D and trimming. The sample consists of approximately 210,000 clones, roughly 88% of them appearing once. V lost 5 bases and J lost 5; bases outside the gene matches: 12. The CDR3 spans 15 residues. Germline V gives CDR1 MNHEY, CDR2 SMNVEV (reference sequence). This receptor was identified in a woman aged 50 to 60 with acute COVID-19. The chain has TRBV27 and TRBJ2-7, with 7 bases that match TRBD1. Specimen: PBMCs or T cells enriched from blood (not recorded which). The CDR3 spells CASSPATGLYDEQYF. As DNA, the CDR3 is TGTGCCAGCAGTCCCGCGACAGGGCTTTATGACGAGCAGTACTTC.